The next 27 T cell receptor beta chains were all read from a single sample in a study of T-cell memory formation after mild COVID-19. Each CDR3 protein gets one entry after TCRdb re-called the 5' RACE reads with MiXCR. This sample has under 450,000 distinct CDR3 sequences, with under 15% found just once. The sequenced material came from PBMCs or a T cell subset sorted from them (not recorded which). The receptors derive from a young man who had mild COVID-19 (a few samples of this study predate the infection). Cell type and time point are not known.

The chain links TRBV20-1 to TRBJ1-1, with 7 bases lining up with TRBD1. Germline trimming cut 6 bases from V and 1 base from J; bases unmatched to any gene: 5. The CDR3 is made up of 13 amino acids. The V gene's germline CDR1 is DFQATT and CDR2 SNEGSKA (reference sequence). The CDR3, as DNA: TGCAGTGCGGAAGGACAGGAGAACACTGAAGCTTTCTTT. It is translated as CSAEGQENTEAFF.

The table lists this clonotype with a few counts. The V and J genes are TRBV12-3 or TRBV12-4 and TRBJ2-4; 8 positions match TRBD1. This CDR3 region has 14 residues. The J segment lost 7 bases and the V segment lost 5 bases, leaving 7 bases of the junction unmatched. The CDR3 region has the DNA TGTGCCAGCAGTAGGGTGGACAGGGATAACATTCAGTACTTC. Translation: CASSRVDRDNIQYF.

This clonotype turned up a few times. The chain's CDR3 is CASSLAVAGEQYF. The CDR3 coding sequence is TGTGCCAGCAGCTTAGCGGTTGCCGGCGAGCAGTACTTC. This rearrangement joins TRBV7-2 to TRBJ2-7, with D unclear. V was shortened by 0 bases and J by 6 bases, with 9 bases between the two germline ends. Germline loops: CDR1 SGHTA, CDR2 FQGNSA. The CDR3 has 13 amino acids.

Many counts were recorded for this clonotype. J is TRBJ2-5 and V is TRBV7-2; 8 bases line up with TRBD2. The ends lost 0 bases at V and 2 bases at J; junction bases unmatched: 2. The germline CDR1 and CDR2 sequences are SGHTA and FQGNSA. CDR3 length: 15 amino acids. CDR3 residues: CASSLAGRAQETQYF. The CDR3 coding sequence is TGTGCCAGCAGCTTAGCCGGGAGGGCTCAAGAGACCCAGTACTTC.

The rearrangement uses TRBV18 and TRBJ2-5, with 11 bases matching TRBD1. The CDR3 has 15 amino acids. CDR1 and CDR2 (germline): KGHSH, LQKENI. J was trimmed by 4 bases and V by 3 bases; bases with no gene match: 4. The CDR3 DNA reads as TGTGCCAGCTCACCCTCCGGGACAGGGGGAGAGACCCAGTACTTC. Amino acid sequence: CASSPSGTGGETQYF.

The chain recombines TRBV6-1 with TRBJ2-5; 12 bases map to TRBD2. The germline CDR1 and CDR2 sequences are MNHNS and SASEGT. Losses at the gene ends were 8 bases for V and 5 bases for J; bases not matched to a gene: 9. This CDR3 region has 15 residues. The CDR3 DNA is TGTGCCAGCTCTCCGCCTCTAGCGGGGGGGGAGACCCAGTACTTC. Translation: CASSPPLAGGETQYF.

This clonotype was seen a handful of times. J is TRBJ2-1 and V is TRBV6-5; D uncertain. Germline V gives CDR1 MNHEY, CDR2 SVGAGI. Trimming left V 2 bases short and J 8 bases short, with 10 bases between. The CDR3 length is 13 residues. CDR3 DNA: TGTGCCAGCAGTTACCAGGATCGGCATGAGCAGTTCTTC. Translation: CASSYQDRHEQFF.

The J gene is TRBJ2-3, the V gene TRBV27; D is ambiguous. The V end lost 2 bases, the J end lost 4 bases, and 10 bases lay between the germline ends. CDR3 size: 14 residues. The germline gives CDR1 MNHEY, CDR2 SMNVEV (reference sequence). The CDR3 spells CASSLKYPPDTQYF. The DNA of the CDR3 is TGTGCCAGCAGTTTAAAGTATCCCCCAGATACGCAGTATTTT.

This clonotype was observed at least ten times. This sequence joins TRBV6-2 or TRBV6-3 and TRBJ1-6; D not certain. Germline CDR1 MNHEY, CDR2 SVGEGT. V was pared by 7 bases and J by 8 bases, with 15 bases between. The CDR3 loop spans 14 amino acids. CDR3 sequence: CASTPEGEDSPLHF. The CDR3 region has the DNA TGTGCCAGCACTCCCGAGGGCGAGGATTCACCCCTCCACTTT.

This clonotype has just a few counts. This chain links TRBV18 with TRBJ2-3, with 8 positions matching TRBD2. Looked up from germline, CDR1 is KGHSH and CDR2 is LQKENI. This CDR3 has 14 amino acids. The junction had 5 bases not matched to a gene; V was cut back by 2 bases and J by 7 bases. CDR3 sequence (DNA): TGTGCCAGCTCACCAACTAGCGGTGCATATACGCAGTATTTT. This encodes CASSPTSGAYTQYF.

This clonotype was counted only a few times. The chain couples TRBV4-1 to TRBJ2-7; 8 bases map to TRBD1. The CDR3 length is 14 residues. Unmatched junction bases numbered 10, after V lost 5 bases and J lost 7 bases. The V gene's germline CDR1 is MGHRA and CDR2 YSYEKL. DNA of the CDR3: TGCGCCAGCAGCAGCCGGGACAGGAGAAGGGAGCAGTACTTC. Its translation is CASSSRDRRREQYF.

Ten or more counts support this clonotype. The chain employs TRBV5-1 and TRBJ2-3; 9 bases map to TRBD2. V shed 1 base and J 3 bases; nucleotides not matched to a gene: 9. CDR1 and CDR2 from the germline V gene are SGHRS and YFSETQ. This CDR3 comprises 17 residues. The CDR3 DNA is TGCGCCAGCAGCTTGACTGCTAGCGGGGAACCAACAGATACGCAGTATTTT. This encodes CASSLTASGEPTDTQYF. Combining the CDR3 with reference TRBV5-1 and TRBJ2-3 gives the whole variable domain KAGVTQTPRYLIKTRGQQVTLSCSPISGHRSVSWYQQTPGQGLQFLFEYFSETQRNKGNFPGRFSGRQFSNSRSEMNVSTLELGDSALYLCASSLTASGEPTDTQYFGPGTRLTVL.

This clonotype came up many times. The chain combines TRBV29-1 with TRBJ2-7; 9 nucleotides agree with TRBD1. J was trimmed by 3 bases and V by 0 bases; bases with no gene match: 3. Germline loops: CDR1 SQVTM, CDR2 ANQGSEA. The length of the CDR3 is 14 residues. The CDR3 protein is CSVEETGQGYEQYF. DNA of the CDR3: TGCAGCGTTGAAGAGACGGGACAGGGCTACGAGCAGTACTTC.

In its sample, this clonotype was seen many times. The chain carries TRBV7-2 and TRBJ2-1; 9 bases map to TRBD2. The CDR3 has 13 amino acids. V was clipped by 9 bases and J by 2 bases; unmatched bases: 2. Germline lookup yields CDR1 SGHTA and CDR2 FQGNSA. CDR3 residues: CASSGGPYNEQFF. The DNA of the CDR3 is TGTGCCAGTAGCGGGGGCCCCTACAATGAGCAGTTCTTC.

This sequence joins TRBV12-3 or TRBV12-4 and TRBJ1-5; TRBD1 matches 8 bases. J lost 7 bases, V lost 6 bases, and 8 bases had no gene match. The CDR3 length is 14 residues. The CDR3 DNA sequence: TGTGCCAGCAGCGGACAGGGCCGGGAACAGCCCCAGCATTTT. Protein: CASSGQGREQPQHF.

This clonotype was seen repeatedly, ten times or more. The gene calls are TRBV5-1 and TRBJ1-2, with 7 bases matching TRBD1. Germline V lookup: CDR1 SGHRS, CDR2 YFSETQ. Losses at the gene ends were 4 bases for V and 4 bases for J; bases not matched to a gene: 7. There are 14 residues in the CDR3. CDR3 sequence (DNA): TGCGCCAGCAGCCCGGGACAGATAGTCTATGGCTACACCTTC. This codes for CASSPGQIVYGYTF. Variable domain in full (rest from reference TRBV5-1 and TRBJ1-2): KAGVTQTPRYLIKTRGQQVTLSCSPISGHRSVSWYQQTPGQGLQFLFEYFSETQRNKGNFPGRFSGRQFSNSRSEMNVSTLELGDSALYLCASSPGQIVYGYTFGSGTRLTVV.

This clonotype was found a few times. This chain connects TRBV6-2 or TRBV6-3 to TRBJ2-3; 8 bases line up with TRBD1. The CDR3 covers 16 residues. Trimming cost V 8 bases and J 8 bases; bases outside gene matches: 18. Germline V gives CDR1 MNHEY, CDR2 SVGEGT. The chain's CDR3 is CASGWWTGLSSSTQYF. The CDR3, as DNA: TGTGCCAGCGGATGGTGGACAGGGCTCTCCTCGTCTACGCAGTATTTT.

This clonotype occurred a few times. The gene calls are TRBV10-1 and TRBJ2-1; D perhaps matches TRBD1 (6 bases). V was pared by 6 bases and J by 0 bases, with 9 bases between. Germline values: CDR1 WNHNN, CDR2 SYGVQD (reference sequence). CDR3 length equals 14 residues. The CDR3: CASSRGLSYNEQFF. Here the CDR3 DNA reads TGCGCCAGCAGCAGGGGCCTCTCCTACAATGAGCAGTTCTTC.

V gene TRBV5-1 combines with J gene TRBJ2-2; 7 bases are shared with TRBD1. In germline, CDR1 is SGHRS, CDR2 YFSETQ. V dropped 5 bases and J dropped 1; count of bases not matched to a gene: 5. The CDR3 has 15 residues. The DNA of the CDR3 is TGCGCCAGCAGTGCCGGGACAGTGAACACCGGGGAGCTGTTTTTT. Residues: CASSAGTVNTGELFF.

The genes are TRBV18 and TRBJ2-5; 7 bases are a match to TRBD1. After removal of 3 bases from V and 0 bases from J, the junction contained 7 bases not matched to a gene. The CDR3 covers 16 residues. Looked up from germline, CDR1 is KGHSH and CDR2 is LQKENI. The CDR3 DNA sequence: TGTGCCAGCTCACCTCAGGGACAGACGTACCAAGAGACCCAGTACTTC. This translates into CASSPQGQTYQETQYF.

The V call is TRBV10-3, the J call TRBJ1-5; D is possibly TRBD1 (6 bases). Deletions cut 3 bases from V and 1 base from J, with 13 bases between. This CDR3 is 16 amino acids long. Germline V lookup: CDR1 ENHRY, CDR2 SYGVKD. The CDR3 nucleotides are TGTGCCATCAGTGAAGGTTCAGGGGCCAGCAATCAGCCCCAGCATTTT. Protein product: CAISEGSGASNQPQHF.

This chain uses TRBV19 with TRBJ2-1; no firm D call. The CDR3 is made up of 12 amino acids. The germline gives CDR1 LNHDA, CDR2 SQIVND (reference sequence). V lost 2 bases and J lost 6, with 5 bases in between. Here the CDR3 DNA reads TGTGCCAGTAGTATACGGCGCAATGAGCAGTTCTTC. It encodes CASSIRRNEQFF.

The sample holds many counts of this clonotype. J is TRBJ2-7 and V is TRBV25-1; D is possibly TRBD1 (5 bases). V lost 2 bases to trimming and J lost 5 bases, with 13 bases between them. The CDR3 sequence is 14 residues long. CDR1 is MGHDK and CDR2 is SYGVNS in the germline V gene. CDR3 protein: CASSERRAVDEQYF. The CDR3 DNA sequence: TGTGCCAGCAGTGAACGCAGGGCGGTGGACGAGCAGTACTTC.

This clonotype turned up a few times. The rearrangement links TRBV6-5 to TRBJ2-3; D is perhaps TRBD2 (7 bases). Germline V gene lookup returns CDR1 MNHEY and CDR2 SVGAGI. The CDR3 extends over 15 amino acids. The V gene lost 5 bases and the J gene lost 4 bases, with 16 bases spanning the gap. In DNA, the CDR3 is TGTGCCAGCAGTCCCCGGGGGGCCGGGGCAGATACGCAGTATTTT. Translation gives CASSPRGAGADTQYF.

In its sample, this clonotype was seen a few times. J is TRBJ2-2 and V is TRBV12-5, with D perhaps TRBD2 (5 bases). This CDR3 has 16 residues. Looked up from germline, CDR1 is LGHNT and CDR2 is FRNRAP. Trimming removed 0 bases from V and 3 bases from J, with 11 bases in between. CDR3 in amino acids: CASGLVLSGDTGELFF. DNA for the CDR3: TGTGCTAGTGGTTTGGTATTATCCGGGGACACCGGGGAGCTGTTTTTT.

The sample holds a few counts of this clonotype. This rearrangement joins TRBV5-1 to TRBJ2-2; D not resolved. V was trimmed by 5 bases and J by 4 bases, leaving 9 bases between them. Germline-derived CDR1 and CDR2 are SGHRS and YFSETQ. CDR3 length equals 13 residues. Here the CDR3 reads CASRGLGTGELFF. CDR3 nucleotide sequence: TGCGCCAGCAGGGGCTTAGGCACCGGGGAGCTGTTTTTT.

The genes are TRBV4-3 and TRBJ1-6, with 8 bases aligning to TRBD1. Germline lookup yields CDR1 LGHNA and CDR2 YSLEER. V lost 5 bases, J lost 5 bases, and 14 bases stayed unmatched. The CDR3 length is 18 residues. The CDR3 DNA follows: TGCGCCAGCAGCTCTGACGTACAGGGGGACGGGAATAATTCACCCCTCCACTTT. Its protein product is CASSSDVQGDGNNSPLHF.